A selection of T cell receptor beta chains follows, all from one sample in a study of beta chain features in type 1 diabetes. Assay: immunoSEQ multiplex PCR; the TCRdb copy retains only in-frame clones and omits some. The sample carries hundreds of thousands of clones, roughly an eighth recorded once. Sequences were obtained from naive CD4+ T cells from blood. These receptor sequences come from a man between 18 and 29 years old in good health. Each CDR3 is given with its conserved first and last residue. A D gene is named only where the DNA matches it firmly. Where a row states a size, it is once, few, many or the class of an expanded clone; other rows omit it.

v_call: TRBV19
clone_size: -
d_call: -
j_call: TRBJ2-1
cdr3_nt: TGTGCCAGTAGTAACCCTGGAGCGGGCAAAAGCTCCTACAATGAGCAGTTCTTC
cdr3_aa: CASSNPGAGKSSYNEQFF

v_call: TRBV7-6
clone_size: -
d_call: -
j_call: TRBJ2-1
cdr3_nt: TGTGCCAGCAGCTTAATCCAGGGGTTTTACAATGAGCAGTTCTTC
cdr3_aa: CASSLIQGFYNEQFF

v_call: TRBV7-2
clone_size: few
d_call: -
j_call: TRBJ2-3
cdr3_nt: TGTGCCAGCAGCCGAGACGGACACACAGATACGCAGTATTTT
cdr3_aa: CASSRDGHTDTQYF

v_call: TRBV5-1
clone_size: -
d_call: TRBD2
j_call: TRBJ2-3
cdr3_nt: TGCGCCAGCAGCTTTCGGGCGGGAGGACGAACAGATACGCAGTATTTT
cdr3_aa: CASSFRAGGRTDTQYF

v_call: TRBV29-1
clone_size: -
d_call: TRBD1
j_call: TRBJ2-7
cdr3_nt: TGCAGCGTACGATCCGGGACAGAGACCTACGAGCAGTACTTC
cdr3_aa: CSVRSGTETYEQYF

v_call: TRBV4-3
clone_size: many
d_call: TRBD2
j_call: TRBJ2-4
cdr3_nt: TGCGCCAGCAGCCCCTCCTCGAGGGCTAGCGGGAGCAACATTCAGTACTTC
cdr3_aa: CASSPSSRASGSNIQYF

v_call: TRBV7-8
clone_size: -
d_call: TRBD1
j_call: TRBJ1-2
cdr3_nt: TGTGCCAGCAGCGTGACAGGGTTGTATGGCTACACCTTC
cdr3_aa: CASSVTGLYGYTF

v_call: TRBV2
clone_size: few
d_call: TRBD2
j_call: TRBJ2-1
cdr3_nt: TGTGCCAGCGGACTAGCGGACTACAATGAGCAGTTCTTC
cdr3_aa: CASGLADYNEQFF

v_call: TRBV29-1
clone_size: many
d_call: -
j_call: TRBJ2-6
cdr3_nt: TGCAGCGTTGAAGATGCTCGGGGATCTGGGGCCAACGTCCTGACTTTC
cdr3_aa: CSVEDARGSGANVLTF

v_call: TRBV18
clone_size: -
d_call: -
j_call: TRBJ2-2
cdr3_nt: TGTGCCAGCTCGGGGCAGGTGAACACCGGGGAGCTGTTTTTT
cdr3_aa: CASSGQVNTGELFF

v_call: TRBV6-1
clone_size: -
d_call: TRBD2
j_call: TRBJ2-5
cdr3_nt: TGTGCCAGCAGTGGGGGACTAGCGGGGGTGGAGACCCAGTACTTC
cdr3_aa: CASSGGLAGVETQYF

v_call: TRBV7-2
clone_size: few
d_call: -
j_call: TRBJ2-5
cdr3_nt: TGTGCCAGCAGCTTAGTGGCTTCTGGGGGGAGAGAGACCCAGTACTTC
cdr3_aa: CASSLVASGGRETQYF

v_call: TRBV10-3
clone_size: few
d_call: -
j_call: TRBJ1-6
cdr3_nt: TGTGCCACCTCCGGACAGAATAATTCACCCCTCCACTTT
cdr3_aa: CATSGQNNSPLHF

v_call: TRBV6-6
clone_size: few
d_call: -
j_call: TRBJ1-2
cdr3_nt: TGTGCCAGCAGGACCGGGACACCTAACTATGGCTACACCTTC
cdr3_aa: CASRTGTPNYGYTF

v_call: TRBV15
clone_size: few
d_call: TRBD2
j_call: TRBJ2-1
cdr3_nt: TGTGCCACCAGCAGAGGACTAGCCTCATACAATGAGCAGTTCTTC
cdr3_aa: CATSRGLASYNEQFF

v_call: TRBV6-5
clone_size: -
d_call: TRBD1
j_call: TRBJ2-1
cdr3_nt: TGTGCCAGCAGCCTGACAGGGGTTTCCTACAATGAGCAGTTCTTC
cdr3_aa: CASSLTGVSYNEQFF

v_call: TRBV30
clone_size: few
d_call: TRBD1
j_call: TRBJ1-4
cdr3_nt: TGTGCCTGGAGGGACAGGGGAAATGAAAAACTGTTTTTT
cdr3_aa: CAWRDRGNEKLFF

v_call: TRBV30
clone_size: -
d_call: -
j_call: TRBJ1-5
cdr3_nt: TGTGCCTGGAGCGGAGGGGGGGATCAGCCCCAGCATTTT
cdr3_aa: CAWSGGGDQPQHF

v_call: TRBV5-4
clone_size: few
d_call: -
j_call: TRBJ1-2
cdr3_nt: TGTGCCAGCAGTCCAGACAGTACTCCTCGCCACTATGGCTACACCTTC
cdr3_aa: CASSPDSTPRHYGYTF

v_call: TRBV5-1
clone_size: -
d_call: TRBD1
j_call: TRBJ2-5
cdr3_nt: TGCGCCAGCAGCTGGCGACAGGGGGGAGAGACCCAGTACTTC
cdr3_aa: CASSWRQGGETQYF

v_call: TRBV30
clone_size: -
d_call: -
j_call: TRBJ2-1
cdr3_nt: TGTGCCTGGAGTTCTTGGGGCCCGGTCAATGAGCAGTTCTTC
cdr3_aa: CAWSSWGPVNEQFF

v_call: TRBV18
clone_size: many
d_call: TRBD1
j_call: TRBJ2-1
cdr3_nt: TGTGCCAGCTCACCACCGGGACAGGGAATGGGCTACAATGAGCAGTTCTTC
cdr3_aa: CASSPPGQGMGYNEQFF

v_call: TRBV7-2
clone_size: -
d_call: TRBD2
j_call: TRBJ2-2
cdr3_nt: TGTGCCAGCAGCTTGAGACTAGCGGGGGATTCCGTCGCCGGGGAGCTGTTTTTT
cdr3_aa: CASSLRLAGDSVAGELFF

v_call: TRBV18
clone_size: -
d_call: -
j_call: TRBJ2-7
cdr3_nt: TGTGCCAGCTCACCCAGACAGGTCGACTCCTACGAGCAGTACTTC
cdr3_aa: CASSPRQVDSYEQYF

v_call: TRBV28
clone_size: few
d_call: TRBD1
j_call: TRBJ2-2
cdr3_nt: TGTGCCAGCAGTCGGACAGGGGTCACCGCGAACACCGGGGAGCTGTTTTTT
cdr3_aa: CASSRTGVTANTGELFF

v_call: TRBV4-2
clone_size: few
d_call: -
j_call: TRBJ1-1
cdr3_nt: TGTGCCAGCAGCCAAGTAGAATTCCCCACTGAAGCTTTCTTT
cdr3_aa: CASSQVEFPTEAFF

v_call: TRBV12-1
clone_size: -
d_call: -
j_call: TRBJ2-1
cdr3_nt: TGTGCCAGCAGGAATGACGCGGGTAGCTCCTACAATGAGCAGTTCTTC
cdr3_aa: CASRNDAGSSYNEQFF

v_call: TRBV20-1
clone_size: few
d_call: -
j_call: TRBJ2-7
cdr3_nt: TGCAGTGCTAGTGTGCGCTACGAGCAGTACTTC
cdr3_aa: CSASVRYEQYF